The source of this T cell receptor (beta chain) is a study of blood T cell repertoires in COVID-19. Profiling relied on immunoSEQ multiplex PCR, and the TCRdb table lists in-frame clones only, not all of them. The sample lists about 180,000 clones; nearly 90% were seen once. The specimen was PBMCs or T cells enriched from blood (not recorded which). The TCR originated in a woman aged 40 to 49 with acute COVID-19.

CDR3 nucleotide sequence: TGTGCCAGCTCCGTCTGGACTAGCGGGAGTATTCTTTACAATGAGCAGTTCTTC. Translated, it gives CASSVWTSGSILYNEQFF. The chain recombines TRBV19 with TRBJ2-1, with TRBD2 matching over 13 bases. CDR1 LNHDA and CDR2 SQIVND come from the germline V gene (reference sequence). There are 18 residues in the CDR3. The trim removed 9 bases at V and 4 bases at J, leaving 15 bases unmatched.